The 24 T cell receptor beta chains below were found in one sample sequenced in a study of CD8 T cells in ankylosing spondylitis. TCRdb independently ran MiXCR on the 5' RACE reads; one entry per CDR3 protein. The sample shows a few hundred thousand distinct CDR3 sequences, 9.5% to 12% of them seen only once. The sequenced material came from blood, either unsorted or a sorted T cell fraction (not recorded which). All receptors come from a male donor with ankylosing spondylitis or in good health (not recorded which).

This clonotype was seen repeatedly, ten times or more. The chain links TRBV20-1 to TRBJ2-7; possibly TRBD1 for D (6 bases). The CDR3 has 15 residues. Per germline, CDR1 DFQATT and CDR2 SNEGSKA (reference sequence). V shed 2 bases and J shed 7 bases, with 21 bases lying between them. CDR3 sequence: CSARHPMQGIGEQYF. The DNA for the CDR3 is TGCAGTGCTAGACATCCCATGCAGGGGATAGGGGAGCAGTACTTC.

With regard to this clonotype: A much larger clone differs from this one at a single base, so this may be a read error. CDR3 protein: CANIIPGGRRETQYF. In DNA form, the CDR3 reads TGTGCCAACATCATCCCCGGTGGACGGAGAGAGACCCAGTACTTC. V gene TRBV5-5 combines with J gene TRBJ2-5, with D unresolved. Germline assignment: CDR1 SGHKS and CDR2 YYEKEE (reference sequence). Trimming stripped 9 bases from V and 4 bases from J, with 22 bases between. The CDR3 is 15 residues long.

V is TRBV20-1 and J is TRBJ2-1; the D gene is possibly TRBD1 (6 bases). The V and J ends lost 3 bases and 5 bases respectively, with 23 bases between them. This CDR3 contains 17 residues. The germline gives CDR1 DFQATT, CDR2 SNEGSKA (reference sequence). The CDR3 bases are TGCAGTGCTAGTCCCGGGACATTCCCGCGCCTCAACAATGAGCAGTTCTTC. This codes for CSASPGTFPRLNNEQFF.

At least ten counts were recorded for this clonotype. This chain connects TRBV5-5 to TRBJ2-7, with a weak D call TRBD2 (5 bases). Germline CDR1 is SGHKS and CDR2 is YYEKEE (reference sequence). V gave up 2 bases and J gave up 3 bases, with 15 bases separating them. This CDR3 is built from 15 residues. CDR3 region: CASSLGLADFYEQYF. CDR3 bases: TGTGCCAGCAGCTTAGGGCTAGCTGACTTCTACGAGCAGTACTTC. Supplemented by reference TRBV5-5 and TRBJ2-7, the full variable domain reads DAGVTQSPTHLIKTRGQQVTLRCSPISGHKSVSWYQQVLGQGPQFIFQYYEKEERGRGNFPDRFSARQFPNYSSELNVNALLLGDSALYLCASSLGLADFYEQYFGPGTRLTVT.

The table lists this clonotype with many counts. The gene calls are TRBV20-1 and TRBJ2-4; D ambiguous. CDR3 length: 16 amino acids. CDR1 DFQATT and CDR2 SNEGSKA come from the germline V gene (reference sequence). Deletions cut 0 bases from V and 0 bases from J, with 12 bases between. CDR3 residues: CSARDRDLLAKNIQYF. CDR3 nucleotides: TGCAGTGCTAGAGATCGAGATTTACTAGCCAAAAACATTCAGTACTTC.

This clonotype was seen ten or more times. V is TRBV5-1 and J is TRBJ2-1, with D possibly being TRBD2 (6 bases). Germline V gene lookup returns CDR1 SGHRS and CDR2 YFSETQ. The V end lost 2 bases, the J end lost 8 bases, and 11 bases lay between the germline ends. The CDR3 loop spans 13 amino acids. The DNA for the CDR3 is TGCGCCAGCAGCTTCTTTCGGGGGTATGAGCAGTTCTTC. Protein sequence: CASSFFRGYEQFF.

In this sample, this clonotype turned up a few times. V gene TRBV5-1 combines with J gene TRBJ2-3, with 8 bases lining up with TRBD1. The CDR3 runs to 13 residues. Per the germline V gene, CDR1 is SGHRS and CDR2 is YFSETQ. V gave up 6 bases and J gave up 4 bases; unmatched junction bases: 4. CDR3 amino acids: CASTGQGPDTQYF. The DNA of the CDR3 is TGCGCCAGCACCGGACAGGGCCCAGATACGCAGTATTTT. The variable domain in full, completed from reference TRBV5-1 and TRBJ2-3, reads KAGVTQTPRYLIKTRGQQVTLSCSPISGHRSVSWYQQTPGQGLQFLFEYFSETQRNKGNFPGRFSGRQFSNSRSEMNVSTLELGDSALYLCASTGQGPDTQYFGPGTRLTVL.

The chain couples TRBV12-3 or TRBV12-4 to TRBJ2-7, with D tentatively TRBD1 (6 bases). This CDR3 is built from 11 residues. With 6 bases removed from V and 7 bases from J, the gap between germline ends came to 10 bases. CDR3 DNA sequence: TGTGCCAGCAGCTGGGGGCAAGAGCAGTACTTC. Protein product: CASSWGQEQYF.

This clonotype was found many times. V and J are TRBV7-2 and TRBJ1-4, with D possibly TRBD1 on 6 matching bases. Per the germline V gene, CDR1 is SGHTA and CDR2 is FQGNSA. This CDR3 region has 14 residues. V was pared by 2 bases and J by 8 bases, with 12 bases between. CDR3 protein: CASSLPGGGEKLFF. CDR3 bases: TGTGCCAGCAGCTTACCGGGGGGCGGAGAAAAACTGTTTTTT.

This clonotype turned up a few times. This chain links TRBV3-1 with TRBJ2-3, with unresolved D. Between the trimmed V and J ends, which lost 0 bases and 4 bases, there was a span of 14 bases. The CDR3 length is 16 residues. From germline, CDR1 is LGHDT and CDR2 YNNKEL (reference sequence). CDR3 nucleotides: TGTGCCAGCAGCCAAGAATTGACGAGAGGATCAGATACGCAGTATTTT. This gives the protein CASSQELTRGSDTQYF.

This clonotype has a count of ten or more. The chain is built from TRBV5-1 and TRBJ2-7; perhaps TRBD2 as D (6 bases). Trimming removed 2 bases at V and 1 base at J, with 16 bases between. Germline V gives CDR1 SGHRS, CDR2 YFSETQ. This CDR3 is 16 amino acids long. CDR3 in amino acids: CASSFEPSEASYEQYF. CDR3 nucleotide sequence: TGCGCCAGCAGCTTCGAACCTAGCGAAGCTTCCTACGAGCAGTACTTC.

This clonotype showed up many times. This chain connects TRBV4-1 to TRBJ2-1; perhaps D is TRBD1 or TRBD2 (6 bases each). The germline V gene has CDR1 MGHRA and CDR2 YSYEKL. Trimming pared 1 base from V and 8 bases from J, leaving 21 bases between. The CDR3 covers 17 residues. In nucleotides, the CDR3 is TGCGCCAGCAGCCAAGGCCCTGCGACAGGAGGGCGAGATGAGCAGTTCTTC. Translating it yields CASSQGPATGGRDEQFF.

The CDR3 nucleotides read TGTGCCAGCAGCAACAGGGGGGAATACGAGCAGTACTTC. Amino acid sequence: CASSNRGEYEQYF. V and J are TRBV21-1 and TRBJ2-7; the table's D gene call, TRBD1, was not cross checked with the DNA. TRBV21-1 is a documented pseudogene. The CDR3 has 13 amino acids.

This chain joins TRBV11-2 and TRBJ1-2; TRBD1 might be the D (5 bases). The V end lost 5 bases, the J end lost 3 bases, and 13 bases lay between the germline ends. Germline V lookup: CDR1 SGHAT, CDR2 FQNNGV. This CDR3 is built from 14 residues. CDR3 in amino acids: CASSPPGGDYGYTF. CDR3 nucleotide sequence: TGTGCCAGCAGCCCACCTGGGGGAGACTATGGCTACACCTTC. Variable domain in full (rest from reference TRBV11-2 and TRBJ1-2): EAGVAQSPRYKIIEKRQSVAFWCNPISGHATLYWYQQILGQGPKLLIQFQNNGVVDDSQLPKDRFSAERLKGVDSTLKIQPAKLEDSAVYLCASSPPGGDYGYTFGSGTRLTVV.

Ten or more counts support this clonotype. CDR3 DNA: TGTGCCAGCAGCTATGATTGGAACACTGAAGCTTTCTTT. Protein sequence: CASSYDWNTEAFF. This chain connects TRBV7-8 to TRBJ1-1; D unresolved. Germline lookup yields CDR1 SGHVS and CDR2 FQNEAQ. This CDR3 contains 13 residues. The V and J ends lost 4 bases and 1 base respectively, with 7 bases between them.

At least ten counts were recorded for this clonotype. This chain uses TRBV5-5 with TRBJ1-1; 7 nucleotides align to TRBD1. From germline, CDR1 is SGHKS and CDR2 YYEKEE (reference sequence). J was trimmed by 4 bases and V by 2 bases; bases with no gene match: 8. The CDR3 loop spans 15 amino acids. This chain's CDR3 is CASSFQGDSSTEAFF. CDR3 DNA: TGTGCCAGCAGCTTCCAGGGGGATTCTTCCACTGAAGCTTTCTTT.

This clonotype was counted many times. The chain links TRBV9 to TRBJ1-2; D is possibly TRBD1 (5 bases). Between the trimmed V and J ends, which lost 0 bases and 8 bases, there was a span of 14 bases. Germline V gene data show CDR1 as SGDLS and CDR2 as YYNGEE. The CDR3 sequence is 14 residues long. CDR3 loop: CASSVAGRLRGYTF. The CDR3 DNA is TGTGCCAGCAGCGTAGCGGGACGCCTTAGGGGCTACACCTTC. Full variable domain (outside the CDR3, taken from reference TRBV9 and TRBJ1-2): DSGVTQTPKHLITATGQRVTLRCSPRSGDLSVYWYQQSLDQGLQFLIQYYNGEERAKGNILERFSAQQFPDLHSELNLSSLELGDSALYFCASSVAGRLRGYTFGSGTRLTVV.

This clonotype came up many times. The chain combines TRBV5-5 with TRBJ1-5; D is ambiguous. Trimming removed 3 bases at V and 2 bases at J, with 9 bases between. Germline CDR1 is SGHKS and CDR2 is YYEKEE (reference sequence). The CDR3 extends over 14 amino acids. CDR3 in amino acids: CASSSAAGNQPQHF. Written as DNA, the CDR3 is TGTGCCAGCAGCTCGGCCGCGGGCAATCAGCCCCAGCATTTT.

This clonotype was detected many times. The chain recombines TRBV28 with TRBJ1-3; 8 positions match TRBD1. V lost 7 bases, J lost 0 bases, and 2 bases stayed unmatched. The CDR3 length is 14 residues. Per the germline V gene, CDR1 is MDHEN and CDR2 is SYDVKM. CDR3 in DNA: TGTGCCAGCATTGACAGGGGCTCTGGAAACACCATATATTTT. Protein: CASIDRGSGNTIYF.

The V gene is TRBV6-5, the J gene TRBJ2-7, with D possibly being TRBD2 (7 bases). The CDR3 extends over 15 amino acids. V lost 2 bases, J lost 4 bases, and 15 bases lay in between. Germline loops: CDR1 MNHEY, CDR2 SVGAGI. CDR3 protein: CASSYGPQGGYEQYF. CDR3 in DNA: TGTGCCAGCAGTTACGGTCCACAGGGAGGGTACGAGCAGTACTTC.

This clonotype appeared many times. The chain links TRBV5-1 to TRBJ1-1; D remains unclear. CDR3 size: 13 residues. V gave up 3 bases and J gave up 1 base, with 7 bases separating them. Germline CDR1 SGHRS, CDR2 YFSETQ. CDR3: CASSSSKNTEAFF. CDR3 nucleotides: TGCGCCAGCAGCTCTTCAAAGAACACTGAAGCTTTCTTT.

J is TRBJ1-3 and V is TRBV30; D is undetermined. V was pared by 2 bases and J by 0 bases, with 14 bases between. Germline V gene lookup returns CDR1 GTSNPN and CDR2 SVGIG (reference sequence). This CDR3 comprises 16 residues. The CDR3 sequence is CAWSPGGSHSGNTIYF. The CDR3 DNA reads as TGTGCCTGGAGTCCGGGCGGAAGCCACTCTGGAAACACCATATATTTT.

Ten or more counts support this clonotype. The chain uses TRBV20-1 and TRBJ2-1; tentatively, D is TRBD2 (7 bases). The length of the CDR3 is 16 residues. V was shortened by 6 bases and J by 0 bases, with 18 bases between the two germline ends. Germline CDR1 is DFQATT and CDR2 is SNEGSKA (reference sequence). The DNA for the CDR3 is TGCAGTGCGCCCGATCGGGGGGCAAGCTCCTACAATGAGCAGTTCTTC. Encoded protein: CSAPDRGASSYNEQFF.

The sample holds many counts of this clonotype. This chain joins TRBV20-1 and TRBJ2-1; the D gene is possibly TRBD2 (5 bases). Trimming took off 4 bases at V and 5 bases at J, with 21 bases between the two ends. The CDR3 extends over 16 amino acids. Looked up from germline, CDR1 is DFQATT and CDR2 is SNEGSKA (reference sequence). The CDR3, as DNA: TGCAGTGCTATAGACGGCAAACCCCCGGGGAACAATGAGCAGTTCTTC. It codes for CSAIDGKPPGNNEQFF.